Each of the 12 T cell receptor beta chains below was sequenced from the same sample in a study of post-analysis software for immune sequencing data. The study's findings and limits: Patients showed TRBV5-6, TRBV5-1 and TRBV20-1 among roughly 5 TRBV segments more frequent than in controls.

Every TCR beta cDNA library bore unique molecular identifiers. TCRdb processed the PCR reads anew with MiXCR; each CDR3 protein has one entry. The sample holds hundreds of thousands of distinct CDR3 sequences, 55% to 60% seen once. Antigen specificity for these receptors is unknown. The sequencing input was blood. The receptors were sampled from a girl aged 2-10 years with multiple sclerosis.

As to this clonotype: A read error may produce the germline difference seen at one junction end. This rearrangement joins TRBV2 to TRBJ2-5, with D perhaps matching TRBD1 or TRBD2 (6 bases each). The CDR3 sequence is 11 residues long. The germline CDR1 and CDR2 sequences are SNHLY and FYNNEI. The CDR3 bases are TGTGCCACCGGGGGCCAAGTGACCCAGTACTTC. This gives the protein CATGGQVTQYF.

This chain joins TRBV3-1 and TRBJ2-4, with 9 bases aligning to TRBD2. CDR3 size: 16 residues. The ends lost 4 bases at V and 7 bases at J; junction bases unmatched: 11. Germline V gives CDR1 LGHDT, CDR2 YNNKEL (reference sequence). CDR3 amino acids: CASSPLRAGGPNIQYF. CDR3 sequence (DNA): TGTGCCAGCAGCCCACTAAGGGCGGGGGGGCCCAACATTCAGTACTTC.

Note on this clonotype: Germline is not matched at one junction end, which may reflect a read error. This rearrangement joins TRBV4-3 to TRBJ2-1; 9 bases map to TRBD2. Germline-derived CDR1 and CDR2 are LGHNA and YSLEER. The CDR3 runs to 17 residues. The DNA for the CDR3 is TGCGTCAGCAGCCAAGAAGAAAGCGGGGGGCTAAACAATGAGCAGTTCTTC. Its protein product is CVSSQEESGGLNNEQFF.

The genes are TRBV12-3 or TRBV12-4 and TRBJ2-1, with D maybe TRBD2 (7 bases). Trimming cost V 9 bases and J 8 bases, with 14 bases left between them. This CDR3 contains 12 residues. CDR3 sequence: CASGRGADEQFF. The CDR3, as DNA: TGTGCCAGTGGCCGGGGGGCGGATGAGCAGTTCTTC.

This clonotype was observed a handful of times. The chain couples TRBV20-1 to TRBJ2-1; D is unresolved. Per germline, CDR1 DFQATT and CDR2 SNEGSKA (reference sequence). The CDR3 runs 14 residues. The germline V and J ends were trimmed by 0 bases and 4 bases, with 10 bases remaining between them. The CDR3: CSARDLGGYNEQFF. The DNA of the CDR3 is TGCAGTGCTAGAGATCTGGGCGGTTACAATGAGCAGTTCTTC.

The V and J genes are TRBV5-6 and TRBJ2-1, with D perhaps assigned TRBD1 or TRBD2 (5 bases each). The ends were cut back, 0 bases at V and 2 bases at J, with 15 bases in the middle. This CDR3 is 17 amino acids long. The germline gives CDR1 SGHDT, CDR2 YYEEEE. CDR3 sequence: CASSLAEGPHTYNEQFF. CDR3 coding DNA: TGTGCCAGCAGCTTGGCCGAGGGGCCCCACACCTACAATGAGCAGTTCTTC.

This rearrangement joins TRBV6-4 to TRBJ2-7; 7 bases map to TRBD1. Germline lookup yields CDR1 MRHNA and CDR2 SNTAGT. Trimming removed 6 bases from V and 0 bases from J; junction bases left unmatched: 5. This CDR3 has 14 amino acids. CDR3: CASRVGQDSYEQYF. CDR3 DNA sequence: TGTGCCAGCAGAGTCGGACAGGACTCCTACGAGCAGTACTTC.

V gene TRBV29-1 combines with J gene TRBJ1-1; no clear D gene. The germline V gene has CDR1 SQVTM and CDR2 ANQGSEA. The CDR3 is made up of 11 amino acids. The V gene lost 7 bases and the J gene lost 1 base, with 7 bases spanning the gap. The CDR3, as DNA: TGCAGCGGCCTTAGGAACACTGAAGCTTTCTTT. Residues: CSGLRNTEAFF.

The chain uses TRBV12-3 or TRBV12-4 and TRBJ2-5; the match to TRBD2 covers 8 bases. V shed 5 bases and J 7 bases; nucleotides not matched to a gene: 6. CDR3 length: 13 amino acids. In DNA form, the CDR3 reads TGTGCCAGCAGTCCCGGGACTAGGGGGACCCAGTACTTC. It encodes CASSPGTRGTQYF.

The chain uses TRBV20-1 and TRBJ2-1, with D perhaps being TRBD1 or TRBD2 (5 bases each). Trimming removed 5 bases from V and 2 bases from J, with 16 bases in between. Per the germline V gene, CDR1 is DFQATT and CDR2 is SNEGSKA (reference sequence). This CDR3 comprises 15 residues. The CDR3 region is CSASRGWTTYNEQFF. The CDR3 coding sequence is TGCAGTGCTTCCCGGGGCTGGACCACCTACAATGAGCAGTTCTTC.

A few counts support this clonotype. The chain couples TRBV20-1 to TRBJ2-7, with TRBD1 as a possible D gene (6 bases). Germline V gene data show CDR1 as DFQATT and CDR2 as SNEGSKA (reference sequence). V was clipped by 2 bases and J by 1 base, with 18 bases between them. CDR3 length: 16 amino acids. Here the CDR3 reads CSARFDQGHRSYEQYF. The CDR3 coding sequence is TGCAGTGCTAGATTCGACCAGGGACATAGGTCCTACGAGCAGTACTTC.

J is TRBJ1-6 and V is TRBV29-1, with TRBD1 matching over 9 bases. Trimming at V came to 6 bases and at J to 9 bases, leaving 6 bases not matched to a gene. Germline CDR1 is SQVTM and CDR2 is ANQGSEA. The CDR3 is 13 amino acids. In DNA form, the CDR3 reads TGCAGCGTACGGACAGGGGCTGGTTCACCCCTCCACTTT. As protein: CSVRTGAGSPLHF.